What follows are 12 T cell receptor beta chains derived from one specimen sequenced in a study of graft-versus-host responses after intestinal transplantation. Only in-frame clones appear in the TCRdb table, and some are missing; sequencing was by immunoSEQ multiplex PCR. This table holds tens of thousands of clones, less than 90% found once. No antigen has been identified for these receptors. The source was unstimulated CD8+ T cells sorted from spleen or lymph node cells, collected before intestinal transplant. The source is a human donor who received an intestinal transplant.

The chain recombines TRBV9 with TRBJ2-2; D uncertain. This CDR3 region has 14 residues. Between the trimmed V and J ends, which lost 1 base and 1 base, there was a span of 5 bases. Germline values: CDR1 SGDLS, CDR2 YYNGEE. The CDR3 DNA sequence: TGTGCCAGCAGCGTAAGACAGAACACCGGGGAGCTGTTTTTT. Translated, it gives CASSVRQNTGELFF. The full variable domain, in which reference TRBV9 and TRBJ2-2 provide the parts outside the CDR3, is DSGVTQTPKHLITATGQRVTLRCSPRSGDLSVYWYQQSLDQGLQFLIQYYNGEERAKGNILERFSAQQFPDLHSELNLSSLELGDSALYFCASSVRQNTGELFFGEGSRLTVL.

The chain is built from TRBV27 and TRBJ2-3; TRBD1 agrees at 8 bases. From germline, CDR1 is MNHEY and CDR2 SMNVEV (reference sequence). The CDR3 sequence is 15 residues long. V dropped 3 bases and J dropped 2; count of bases not matched to a gene: 4. CDR3 protein: CASSFLDRVTDTQYF. In DNA form, the CDR3 reads TGTGCCAGCAGTTTTCTGGACAGGGTCACAGATACGCAGTATTTT.

This chain joins TRBV5-1 and TRBJ2-5; no firm D call. The DNA end is a closer match to TRBJ2-7, so the J assignment may be wrong. There are 13 residues in the CDR3. Germline CDR1 reads SGHRS; CDR2 reads YFSETQ. In DNA, the CDR3 is TGCGCCAGCAGCTTGAGTTACTCCTACGAGCAGTACTTC. Its protein is CASSLSYSYEQYF.

The chain couples TRBV2 to TRBJ2-7; D remains unclear. The CDR3 sequence is 12 residues long. Germline loops: CDR1 SNHLY, CDR2 FYNNEI. V was shortened by 6 bases and J by 4 bases, with 10 bases between the two germline ends. This chain's CDR3 is CASRGSPYEQYF. The CDR3 DNA is TGTGCCAGCAGAGGCAGCCCTTACGAGCAGTACTTC.

The chain carries TRBV5-4 and TRBJ2-1; the D gene is possibly TRBD1 (5 bases). Per germline, CDR1 SGHNT and CDR2 YYREEE (reference sequence). CDR3 size: 13 residues. Deletions cut 3 bases from V and 7 bases from J, with 11 bases between. The CDR3 loop reads CASSYSQANEQFF. In nucleotides, the CDR3 is TGTGCCAGCAGCTACTCACAGGCTAATGAGCAGTTCTTC.

The chain recombines TRBV4-1 with TRBJ2-7; D remains unclear. V was clipped by 1 base and J by 7 bases, with 11 bases between them. The length of the CDR3 is 13 residues. Germline CDR1 MGHRA, CDR2 YSYEKL. CDR3 sequence reads: CASSQGYTEEQYF. CDR3 coding DNA: TGCGCCAGCAGCCAAGGGTATACTGAAGAGCAGTACTTC.

This clone is a singleton in its sample. The rearrangement joins TRBV5-1 to TRBJ1-2; 7 bases are shared with TRBD1. Trimming took 4 bases from V and 3 from J; bases not matched to a gene: 15. The CDR3 loop spans 17 amino acids. Germline loops: CDR1 SGHRS, CDR2 YFSETQ. CDR3 amino acids: CASSPFVGDSWDYGYTF. CDR3 DNA sequence: TGCGCCAGCAGCCCCTTTGTGGGGGACAGTTGGGACTATGGCTACACCTTC.

This CDR3 reads CASSSDRGNEKLFF. The CDR3 DNA is TGTGCCAGCAGCTCGGACAGGGGTAATGAAAAACTGTTTTTT. This chain joins TRBV5-4 and TRBJ1-4, with 9 bases lining up with TRBD1. Germline loops: CDR1 SGHNT, CDR2 YYREEE (reference sequence). The V gene end was trimmed by 3 bases and the J gene end by 4 bases; junction bases not matched to a gene: 1. This CDR3 is built from 14 residues.

The J gene is TRBJ2-1, the V gene TRBV29-1; D gene unclear. CDR1 is SQVTM and CDR2 is ANQGSEA in the germline V gene. Trimming cost V 2 bases and J 0 bases, with 8 bases left between them. CDR3 length: 14 amino acids. The CDR3 bases are TGCAGCGTTGAACCGGATCCCTCCTACAATGAGCAGTTCTTC. Protein sequence: CSVEPDPSYNEQFF.

V and J are TRBV28 and TRBJ1-2; D is possibly TRBD1 (6 bases). The germline V gene has CDR1 MDHEN and CDR2 SYDVKM. V dropped 5 bases and J dropped 4 bases, with 17 bases sitting between them. The CDR3 length is 15 residues. CDR3 nucleotides: TGTGCCAGCAGTCAACCACAGGGATCTAGCTATGGCTACACCTTC. This sequence encodes CASSQPQGSSYGYTF.

J is TRBJ2-3 and V is TRBV7-8; TRBD2 aligns across 14 bases. The CDR3 spans 16 residues. Looked up from germline, CDR1 is SGHVS and CDR2 is FQNEAQ. J was trimmed by 4 bases and V by 3 bases; bases with no gene match: 3. The CDR3 nucleotides are TGTGCCAGCAGCTTTAGGACTAGCGGGAGGTCAGATACGCAGTATTTT. It is translated as CASSFRTSGRSDTQYF.

The chain recombines TRBV9 with TRBJ2-2; TRBD2 aligns across 7 bases. This CDR3 has 13 amino acids. Germline CDR1 and CDR2: SGDLS and YYNGEE. With V trimmed by 5 bases and J by 4 bases, 2 bases remained unmatched. The CDR3 coding sequence is TGTGCCAGCAGGGGAGGGGCCACCGGGGAGCTGTTTTTT. Translating it yields CASRGGATGELFF.